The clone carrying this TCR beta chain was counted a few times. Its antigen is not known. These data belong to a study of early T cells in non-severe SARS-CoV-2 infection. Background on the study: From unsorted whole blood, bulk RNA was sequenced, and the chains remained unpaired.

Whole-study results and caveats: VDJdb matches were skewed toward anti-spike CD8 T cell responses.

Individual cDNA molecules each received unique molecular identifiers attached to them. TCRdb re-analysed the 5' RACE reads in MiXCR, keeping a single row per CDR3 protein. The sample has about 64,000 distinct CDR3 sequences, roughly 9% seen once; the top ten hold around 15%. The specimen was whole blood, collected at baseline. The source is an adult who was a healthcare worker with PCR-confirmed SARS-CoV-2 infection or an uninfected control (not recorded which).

For the CDR3, the DNA is TGTGCCAGCCATAGAGGTTACCAAGAGACCCAGTACTTC. It translates to CASHRGYQETQYF. The rearrangement links TRBV6-1 to TRBJ2-5; D ambiguous. Germline V gene data show CDR1 as MNHNS and CDR2 as SASEGT. The CDR3 loop spans 13 amino acids. With 8 bases removed from V and 0 bases from J, the gap between germline ends came to 10 bases.